This T cell receptor beta chain was sequenced for a study of blood T cell repertoires in COVID-19. Study-wide context: Nucleic acid was either cDNA or gDNA, and it came from T cells, B-cell-depleted T cells, or PBMCs.

Trimming left V 2 bases short and J 6 bases short, with 11 bases between. CDR3 length: 13 amino acids. From germline, CDR1 is SGHNT and CDR2 YENEEA. Original processing notes: How many nucleated cells were present was estimated from reference gene primer amplification. The protocol was immunoSEQ multiplex PCR, while the TCRdb copy is restricted to in-frame clones and leaves out a portion. From that table come the V and J calls and clone size; the DNA was used to work out D and trimming. This table holds 200,000 or so clones, about 80% found once. Participants had their cohort set by participant-reported clinical history. Donors in Cohort 3 who had recovered were those with two negative PCRs, healthcare professional clearance, or resolution of their symptoms.

This chain connects TRBV11-3 to TRBJ2-7; D is possibly TRBD2 (7 bases). This clonotype was obtained from a man between 60 and 75 years old who had recovered from COVID-19. The sample consisted of PBMCs or T cells enriched from blood (not recorded which). The CDR3, as DNA: TGTGCCAGCAGCTTAAAGGGGGGGATCGAGCAGTACTTC. This encodes CASSLKGGIEQYF.